The T cell receptor (beta chain) described here comes from a study of cytomegalovirus exposure and HLA in healthy donors. Overall study results and limits: A later analysis revealed that TCR association rates differed between HLA loci, peaking at DRB1 and bottoming out at HLA-C. Solely CMV serostatus was available to characterize immune exposure.

In the PCR, 60 Vbeta and 13 Jbeta primers were used. The data were produced by immunoSEQ multiplex PCR, yet TCRdb's version contains in-frame clones alone and is incomplete. Among some 150,000 clones, approximately 79% were seen once, and the ten largest hold under 8%. Remarks on this clone: Its antigen remains unknown.

This CDR3 has 14 amino acids. The junction had 0 bases not matched to a gene; V was cut back by 2 bases and J by 0 bases. CDR1 is SGHTS, CDR2 YDEGEE, per germline. The sequence derives from a man aged 45 to 65 in good health and CMV-seropositive. The V call is TRBV5-8, the J call TRBJ2-3; TRBD1 agrees at 7 bases. The sequenced sample consisted of PBMCs. The CDR3 DNA reads TGTGCCAGCAGCTTACAGGGGAGCACAGATACGCAGTATTTT. Protein: CASSLQGSTDTQYF.